Listed here are 15 T cell receptor beta chains from one sample, sequenced in a study of PD-1 blockade in classical Hodgkin lymphoma. TCRdb's table, derived via immunoSEQ multiplex PCR, lists solely in-frame clones and lacks some. The repertoire includes approximately 90,000 clones, approximately 83% of them detected once, and approximately 15% sits in the top ten. As to time point: cycle 4 day 1 (C4D1), after less than seven weeks of nivolumab. Each and every patient relapsed after autologous stem cell transplantation, and patients got differing brentuximab vedotin exposure. The input for sequencing was peripheral blood mononuclear cells (PBMCs), taken before the fourth cycle of nivolumab. The source of these receptors is a human donor with classical Hodgkin lymphoma.

This rearrangement joins TRBV10-2 to TRBJ2-7; TRBD2 matches at 12 bases. J gave up 7 bases and V 4 bases, and 8 bases lay outside the gene matches. Germline V gives CDR1 WSHSY, CDR2 SAAADI. The CDR3 contains 15 residues. The DNA for the CDR3 is TGCGCCAGCAGTGTAGCACTAGCGGGAGGATATGAGCAGTACTTC. Encoded protein: CASSVALAGGYEQYF.

The J gene is TRBJ2-2, the V gene TRBV6-1; D uncertain. CDR1 is MNHNS, CDR2 SASEGT, per germline. The CDR3 runs 16 residues. V shed 4 bases and J shed 4 bases, with 16 bases lying between them. CDR3 bases: TGTGCCAGCAGTGGGAACTTGCGAGTAGGCACCGGGGAGCTGTTTTTT. It codes for CASSGNLRVGTGELFF.

This chain's CDR3 is CASSDYRGPTNEKLFF. CDR3 DNA: TGTGCCAGCAGTGACTACAGGGGGCCTACTAATGAAAAACTGTTTTTT. The chain couples TRBV6-1 to TRBJ1-4; 9 nucleotides align to TRBD1. This CDR3 spans 16 amino acids. With 3 bases clipped from V and 2 bases from J, the junction kept 4 bases outside the gene matches. The germline V gene has CDR1 MNHNS and CDR2 SASEGT.

This clone was seen once. This sequence joins TRBV6-1 and TRBJ1-2, with unresolved D. The germline V and J ends were trimmed by 7 bases and 8 bases, with 11 bases remaining between them. Germline CDR1 MNHNS, CDR2 SASEGT. This CDR3 has 11 amino acids. The CDR3 loop is CASMFRYGYTF. As DNA, the CDR3 is TGTGCCAGCATGTTCCGTTACGGCTACACCTTC.

This chain uses TRBV15 with TRBJ2-7; no reliable D call. V dropped 3 bases and J dropped 4 bases, with 7 bases sitting between them. This CDR3 region has 12 residues. The germline V gene has CDR1 LNHNV and CDR2 YYDKDF (reference sequence). CDR3 in amino acids: CATSSAHYEQYF. The CDR3 nucleotides read TGTGCCACCAGCAGCGCCCATTACGAGCAGTACTTC.

This clone came up once. The chain couples TRBV6-6 to TRBJ1-4; D gene ambiguous. The length of the CDR3 is 15 residues. Trimming stripped 7 bases from V and 5 bases from J, with 17 bases between. Germline lookup yields CDR1 MNHNY and CDR2 SVGAGI (reference sequence). The CDR3 sequence: CASKSVQSGNEKLFF. As DNA, the CDR3 is TGTGCCAGCAAGTCAGTTCAGAGCGGAAATGAAAAACTGTTTTTT.

The CDR3 is CASSLNAYEPQHF. For the CDR3, the DNA is TGTGCCAGCAGCTTAAACGCGTATGAGCCCCAGCATTTT. The chain uses TRBV7-2 and TRBJ1-5; D remains unclear. V was cut by 2 bases and J by 8 bases, with 10 bases left in between. This CDR3 comprises 13 residues. Looked up from germline, CDR1 is SGHTA and CDR2 is FQGNSA. Together with reference TRBV7-2 and TRBJ1-5, the CDR3 gives the full variable domain: GAGVSQSPSNKVTEKGKDVELRCDPISGHTALYWYRQSLGQGLEFLIYFQGNSAPDKSGLPSDRFSAERTGGSVSTLTIQRTQQEDSAVYLCASSLNAYEPQHFGDGTRLSIL.

The J gene is TRBJ1-1, the V gene TRBV5-1; perhaps TRBD1 as D (5 bases). V dropped 4 bases and J dropped 3 bases, with 19 bases sitting between them. There are 16 residues in the CDR3. The germline gives CDR1 SGHRS, CDR2 YFSETQ. In DNA, the CDR3 is TGCGCCAGCAGCGAAGGGCCCGCCTTGGGGGACACTGAAGCTTTCTTT. It specifies CASSEGPALGDTEAFF.

Remarks on this clone: Other DNA sequences of this sample code for an identical CDR3. This chain joins TRBV6-5 and TRBJ2-7; D is undetermined. Trimming shortened V by 6 bases and J by 3 bases, and 6 bases separated the two germline ends. Germline CDR1 reads MNHEY; CDR2 reads SVGAGI. The CDR3 runs 11 residues. CDR3 DNA sequence: TGTGCCAGCAGCAGTCTCTACGAGCAGTACTTC. It translates to CASSSLYEQYF.

The chain combines TRBV10-3 with TRBJ2-7; D not resolved. Trimming stripped 2 bases from V and 2 bases from J, with 7 bases between. Germline CDR1 ENHRY, CDR2 SYGVKD. The CDR3 covers 13 residues. The CDR3 bases are TGTGCCATCAGTGAGGTAGATCCCTACGAGCAGTACTTC. It encodes CAISEVDPYEQYF.

This chain uses TRBV4-3 with TRBJ1-1, with 7 bases that match TRBD1. V dropped 4 bases and J dropped 5; count of bases not matched to a gene: 13. Looked up from germline, CDR1 is LGHNA and CDR2 is YSLEER. The CDR3 sequence is 16 residues long. The CDR3 region has the DNA TGCGCCAGCAGCCGAACGATGACAGGGAGAAGGACTGAAGCTTTCTTT. It is translated as CASSRTMTGRRTEAFF.

This chain joins TRBV19 and TRBJ2-1; 13 bases match TRBD2. Germline CDR1 LNHDA, CDR2 SQIVND (reference sequence). V was pared by 5 bases and J by 7 bases, with 2 bases of the junction left unmatched. The length of the CDR3 is 14 residues. CDR3 sequence: CASSWGLAGNEQFF. The CDR3 DNA is TGTGCCAGTAGTTGGGGACTAGCGGGGAATGAGCAGTTCTTC.

V is TRBV10-2 and J is TRBJ2-7, with 7 bases identical to TRBD1. V lost 6 bases, J lost 7 bases, and 12 bases stayed unmatched. Germline V gives CDR1 WSHSY, CDR2 SAAADI. The length of the CDR3 is 14 residues. CDR3 protein: CASRALDRISEQYF. The CDR3 coding sequence is TGCGCCAGCAGAGCCCTGGACAGGATTTCTGAGCAGTACTTC.

The rearrangement links TRBV6-5 to TRBJ2-7; tentatively, D is TRBD1 or TRBD2 (5 bases each). The V gene lost 0 bases and the J gene lost 3 bases, with 12 bases spanning the gap. The germline gives CDR1 MNHEY, CDR2 SVGAGI. The CDR3 is made up of 15 amino acids. The CDR3, as DNA: TGTGCCAGCAGTTACTCGGGACCGCCAGGCTACGAGCAGTACTTC. This translates into CASSYSGPPGYEQYF.

The chain carries TRBV7-2 and TRBJ2-5, with D hard to call. Trimming took 1 base from V and 4 from J, leaving 16 bases between them. Germline CDR1 is SGHTA and CDR2 is FQGNSA. The CDR3 spans 16 residues. CDR3 residues: CASSLEDATLGETQYF. The CDR3 nucleotides read TGTGCCAGCAGCTTAGAGGACGCCACTCTCGGAGAGACCCAGTACTTC.